The clone carrying this TCR beta chain was seen more than once but under ten times. Its specificity is unknown. TCRdb passed the reads through MiXCR, listing each CDR3 protein once. Of some 800,000 distinct CDR3 sequences in the sample, almost 30% were seen once. This entry belongs to a study of T cell repertoires in cytomegalovirus infection. General study results and limits: What dominated the ex vivo response were HLA-C-restricted CMV-specific TCR beta clonotypes.

The receptor was isolated from a human donor in good health (CMV status not recorded). Some clones in this sample may be carry-over from other donors' samples. This sample comprised cultured CD8+ T cells from PBMCs, obtained from culture after CMV antigen stimulation.

The CDR3 DNA reads TGTGCCAGCAGTGAAGAGACAGGGGGCGGTGAGACCCAGTACTTC. It codes for CASSEETGGGETQYF. The chain joins TRBV6-1 to TRBJ2-5; 10 positions agree with TRBD1. Germline V gene sequence: CDR1 MNHNS, CDR2 SASEGT. This CDR3 comprises 15 residues. J gave up 5 bases and V 1 base, and 4 bases lay outside the gene matches.